The 17 T cell receptor beta chains below come from one sample, sequenced in a study of cytomegalovirus exposure and HLA in healthy donors. The PCR contained 60 Vbeta and 13 Jbeta primers. Libraries were prepared by immunoSEQ multiplex PCR; TCRdb keeps only in-frame clonotypes and omits some of them. The table includes 210,000 or so clones, over 75% detected once. Sequencing was done on a sample of PBMCs. The receptor source for this set is a girl between 2 and 10 years old in good health and CMV-seronegative.

The chain has TRBV19 and TRBJ2-7, with D maybe TRBD1 (7 bases). The germline V and J ends were trimmed by 9 bases and 2 bases, with 23 bases remaining between them. The CDR3 sequence is 16 residues long. Germline CDR1 is LNHDA and CDR2 is SQIVND (reference sequence). The CDR3 is CASRDRHNRGAYEQYF. CDR3 bases: TGTGCCAGCCGGGACAGACATAATAGGGGGGCCTACGAGCAGTACTTC.

This clone has only a few counts. The chain joins TRBV10-2 to TRBJ2-1; tentative D call: TRBD1 (5 bases). V was trimmed by 6 bases and J by 7 bases, leaving 7 bases between them. This CDR3 contains 11 residues. The germline gives CDR1 WSHSY, CDR2 SAAADI. CDR3 protein: CASRDSNEQFF. CDR3 in DNA: TGCGCCAGCAGAGACAGTAATGAGCAGTTCTTC.

The chain's CDR3 is CASSLGENNEQFF. DNA of the CDR3: TGTGCCAGCAGCTTGGGGGAGAACAATGAGCAGTTCTTC. The chain recombines TRBV5-8 with TRBJ2-1, with D maybe TRBD2 (5 bases). V dropped 0 bases and J dropped 5 bases, with 6 bases sitting between them. CDR1 is SGHTS and CDR2 is YDEGEE in the germline V gene. The CDR3 has 13 residues.

The table lists this clone with a count of one. This chain joins TRBV19 and TRBJ2-2; 7 bases are a match to TRBD1. This CDR3 region has 14 residues. Losses at the gene ends were 3 bases for V and 6 bases for J; bases not matched to a gene: 4. CDR1 LNHDA and CDR2 SQIVND come from the germline V gene (reference sequence). The CDR3 DNA sequence: TGTGCCAGTAGTATCATGGGACAGTCCGGGGAGCTGTTTTTT. This translates into CASSIMGQSGELFF.

This chain uses TRBV6-5 with TRBJ2-2; a weak D match, TRBD2 (5 bases). The V gene's germline CDR1 is MNHEY and CDR2 SVGAGI. The CDR3 consists of 15 residues. Trimming shortened V by 2 bases and J by 3 bases, and 10 bases separated the two germline ends. The CDR3 is CASSYGLTYTGELFF. The DNA of the CDR3 is TGTGCCAGCAGTTACGGACTGACCTACACCGGGGAGCTGTTTTTT.

The chain carries TRBV2 and TRBJ2-2; perhaps TRBD2 as D (5 bases). Germline V CDR1 and CDR2: SNHLY, FYNNEI. The CDR3 is made up of 14 amino acids. Trimming took off 6 bases at V and 6 bases at J, with 14 bases between the two ends. CDR3 bases: TGTGCCAGCAGGATGATTGCGGGCTCCGGGGAGCTGTTTTTT. This encodes CASRMIAGSGELFF.

This rearrangement joins TRBV19 to TRBJ1-6, with D uncertain. Germline V gives CDR1 LNHDA, CDR2 SQIVND (reference sequence). V was pared by 5 bases and J by 9 bases, with 11 bases between. CDR3 length: 13 residues. This CDR3 reads CASSLKDRSPLHF. Written as DNA, the CDR3 is TGTGCCAGTAGTCTAAAAGATCGTTCACCCCTCCACTTT.

This clone was found a few times. The rearrangement uses TRBV6-1 and TRBJ2-5; D might be TRBD1 (6 bases). The DNA end favors TRBJ2-7, so the J call may be wrong. This CDR3 is built from 15 residues. Germline V gene data show CDR1 as MNHNS and CDR2 as SASEGT. The CDR3 DNA sequence: TGTGCCAGCAGACCGACGGACAGAAGCTCCTACGAGCAGTACTTC. Its protein is CASRPTDRSSYEQYF.

This chain joins TRBV14 and TRBJ1-1; D call uncertain. This CDR3 spans 15 amino acids. Germline assignment: CDR1 SGHDN and CDR2 FVKESK. Trimming left V 1 base short and J 3 bases short, with 12 bases between. The CDR3 region has the DNA TGTGCCAGCAGCCAAGGTTACGGAGGGTACACTGAAGCTTTCTTT. It is translated as CASSQGYGGYTEAFF.

J is TRBJ1-1 and V is TRBV11-2; 8 nucleotides line up with TRBD1. Germline CDR1 reads SGHAT; CDR2 reads FQNNGV. CDR3 length: 16 amino acids. J was trimmed by 2 bases and V by 3 bases; bases with no gene match: 8. The CDR3 coding sequence is TGTGCCAGCAGCTTTACGGACAGGGTCATCAACACTGAAGCTTTCTTT. This encodes CASSFTDRVINTEAFF.

This clone was counted a few times. J is TRBJ1-1 and V is TRBV28; tentative D call: TRBD1 (5 bases). CDR1 and CDR2 (germline): MDHEN, SYDVKM. Trimming took 2 bases from V and 2 from J, leaving 9 bases between them. The CDR3 covers 14 residues. The CDR3 DNA reads TGTGCCAGCAGTTTAGGGGGGAGTAACACTGAAGCTTTCTTT. This translates into CASSLGGSNTEAFF.

In its sample, this clone was seen a few times. The gene calls are TRBV5-6 and TRBJ1-6; D may be TRBD1 (6 bases). The CDR3 covers 14 residues. CDR1 is SGHDT and CDR2 is YYEEEE in the germline V gene. V lost 3 bases and J lost 10, with 14 bases in between. The CDR3 loop is CASSSGGWTSPLHF. The CDR3 DNA is TGTGCCAGCAGCTCGGGGGGCTGGACCTCACCCCTCCACTTT.

This sequence joins TRBV7-9 and TRBJ1-2, with TRBD1 as a possible D gene (6 bases). CDR3 length: 16 residues. The V gene's germline CDR1 is SEHNR and CDR2 FQNEAQ (reference sequence). V shed 4 bases and J shed 2 bases, with 17 bases lying between them. The CDR3 here is CASSSLSGELNYGYTF. The CDR3 DNA is TGTGCCAGCAGCTCCTTATCAGGGGAGCTAAACTATGGCTACACCTTC. Using reference TRBV7-9 and TRBJ1-2 for the parts outside the CDR3, the full variable domain is DTGVSQNPRHKITKRGQNVTFRCDPISEHNRLYWYRQTLGQGPEFLTYFQNEAQLEKSRLLSDRFSAERPKGSFSTLEIQRTEQGDSAMYLCASSSLSGELNYGYTFGSGTRLTVV.

The chain links TRBV28 to TRBJ1-3; D unresolved. The CDR3 sequence is 14 residues long. The V and J ends lost 4 bases and 6 bases respectively, with 13 bases between them. The germline V gene has CDR1 MDHEN and CDR2 SYDVKM. The CDR3, as DNA: TGTGCCAGCAGTTCCGTACCTACGCCAAACACCATATATTTT. Its translation: CASSSVPTPNTIYF.

The gene calls are TRBV10-3 and TRBJ2-3; tentatively, D is TRBD1 (5 bases). Between the trimmed V and J ends, which lost 3 bases and 2 bases, there was a span of 9 bases. The CDR3 is 14 amino acids. The germline V gene has CDR1 ENHRY and CDR2 SYGVKD. CDR3 coding DNA: TGTGCCATCAGTGATGTGGGGCCCACAGATACGCAGTATTTT. This translates into CAISDVGPTDTQYF.

This clone was counted once. The genes are TRBV5-4 and TRBJ2-4, with 7 bases aligning to TRBD1. With 4 bases clipped from V and 3 bases from J, the junction kept 4 bases outside the gene matches. This CDR3 is 14 amino acids long. Germline values: CDR1 SGHNT, CDR2 YYREEE (reference sequence). This CDR3 is CASSLRDSKNIQYF. The CDR3 DNA follows: TGTGCCAGCAGCCTCCGGGACAGCAAAAACATTCAGTACTTC. The variable domain in full, with the rest retrieved from reference TRBV5-4 and TRBJ2-4, is ETGVTQSPTHLIKTRGQQVTLRCSSQSGHNTVSWYQQALGQGPQFIFQYYREEENGRGNFPPRFSGLQFPNYSSELNVNALELDDSALYLCASSLRDSKNIQYFGAGTRLSVL.

The V call is TRBV5-1, the J call TRBJ2-5; D not resolved. This CDR3 contains 14 residues. The germline V and J ends were trimmed by 1 base and 0 bases, with 7 bases remaining between them. The germline V gene encodes CDR1 SGHRS and CDR2 YFSETQ. The CDR3 here is CASSLLSYQETQYF. Here the CDR3 DNA reads TGCGCCAGCAGCTTGTTGTCGTACCAAGAGACCCAGTACTTC.